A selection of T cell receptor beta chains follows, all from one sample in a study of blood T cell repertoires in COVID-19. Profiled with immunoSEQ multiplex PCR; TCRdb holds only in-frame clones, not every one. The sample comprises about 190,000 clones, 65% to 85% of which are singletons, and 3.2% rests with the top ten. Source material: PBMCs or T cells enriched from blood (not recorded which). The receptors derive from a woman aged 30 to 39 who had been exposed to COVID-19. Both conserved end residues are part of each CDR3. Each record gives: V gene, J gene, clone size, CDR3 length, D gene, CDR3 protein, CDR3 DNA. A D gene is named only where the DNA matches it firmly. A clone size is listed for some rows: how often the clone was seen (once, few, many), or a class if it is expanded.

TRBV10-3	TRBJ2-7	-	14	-	CAISPDTRGYEQYF	TGTGCCATCAGTCCAGACACTCGGGGATACGAGCAGTACTTC
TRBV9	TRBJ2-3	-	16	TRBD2	CASSPTAGGIRDTQYF	TGTGCCAGCAGCCCTACAGCGGGGGGGATTAGAGATACGCAGTATTTT
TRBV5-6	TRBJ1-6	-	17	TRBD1	CASSPVGDRGRYSPLHF	TGTGCCAGCAGCCCGGTAGGGGACAGGGGTCGGTATTCACCCCTCCACTTT
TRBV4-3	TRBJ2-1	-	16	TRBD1	CASSHWTGSIYNEQFF	TGCGCCAGCAGCCATTGGACAGGATCGATCTACAATGAGCAGTTCTTC
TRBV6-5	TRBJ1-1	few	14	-	CASSQRVQGTEAFF	TGTGCCAGCAGCCAAAGGGTCCAGGGAACTGAAGCTTTCTTT
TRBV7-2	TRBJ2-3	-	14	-	CASSPRNPADTQYF	TGTGCCAGCAGCCCTCGTAACCCAGCGGATACGCAGTATTTT
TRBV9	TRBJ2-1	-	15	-	CASSVGRAPYNEQFF	TGTGCCAGCAGCGTAGGGAGGGCTCCCTACAATGAGCAGTTCTTC
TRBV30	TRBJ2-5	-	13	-	CAWRGLERETQYF	TGTGCCTGGAGAGGGCTAGAGCGGGAGACCCAGTACTTC
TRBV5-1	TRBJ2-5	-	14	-	CASSQTVSQETQYF	TGCGCCAGCAGCCAGACAGTTTCCCAAGAGACCCAGTACTTC
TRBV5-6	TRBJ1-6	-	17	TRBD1	CASSSRKTTGVLGSLHF	TGTGCCAGCAGCTCCCGGAAAACGACAGGGGTGCTTGGTTCCCTCCACTTT